These 8 T cell receptor beta chains were all obtained from the same sample, sequenced in a study of blood T cell repertoires in COVID-19 (dated by TCRdb to 2020 to 2021). Library prep was done by the immunoSEQ multiplex PCR assay. TCRdb provides this immuneACCESS table in a form limited to in-frame rearrangements. Some clones are lacking; in checked studies, under half of them reflect an unresolved V gene, and why the rest are absent is not known. Within this sample are roughly 50,000 clones, with more than 75% of them counted one time only. The ten top clones hold 25% to 30% of the sample. Sequencing input: peripheral blood. The receptors were gathered from a human donor in a cohort sampled during active COVID-19.

CDR3 nucleotides: TGTGCCACCAGTGATGGGACAGGCGATCAGCCCCAGCATTTT. Protein sequence: CATSDGTGDQPQHF. The chain joins TRBV24-1 to TRBJ1-5; 8 bases are shared with TRBD1. With V trimmed by 3 bases and J by 5 bases, 2 bases remained unmatched. The germline gives CDR1 KGHDR, CDR2 SFDVKD. The CDR3 spans 14 residues.

The chain has TRBV10-3 and TRBJ2-5; D might be TRBD2 (6 bases). Looked up from germline, CDR1 is ENHRY and CDR2 is SYGVKD. The V and J ends lost 0 bases and 3 bases respectively, with 17 bases between them. The CDR3 loop spans 17 amino acids. The CDR3: CAISESTRPAGKETQYF. The CDR3 DNA is TGTGCCATCAGTGAGTCGACCCGGCCCGCGGGGAAAGAGACCCAGTACTTC.

The chain links TRBV5-1 to TRBJ1-2, with D possibly being TRBD1 (6 bases). There are 12 residues in the CDR3. Germline V gene sequence: CDR1 SGHRS, CDR2 YFSETQ. Trimming took off 4 bases at V and 8 bases at J, with 12 bases between the two ends. CDR3 sequence: CASSANRDGYTF. The CDR3 coding sequence is TGCGCCAGCAGCGCAAACAGGGACGGCTACACCTTC.

This sequence joins TRBV6-5 and TRBJ1-2; 7 nucleotides agree with TRBD1. The CDR3 has 14 residues. J gave up 3 bases and V 5 bases, and 6 bases lay outside the gene matches. CDR1 MNHEY and CDR2 SVGAGI come from the germline V gene. The CDR3 DNA is TGTGCCAGCAGTAGTCGACAGGGTGACTATGGCTACACCTTC. It yields the protein CASSSRQGDYGYTF.

This chain joins TRBV7-8 and TRBJ2-7; no definite D call. There are 9 residues in the CDR3. V gave up 7 bases and J gave up 9 bases, with 7 bases separating them. Germline-derived CDR1 and CDR2 are SGHVS and FQNEAQ. The CDR3, as DNA: TGTGCCAGCACCCCTTGGCAGTACTTC. It translates to CASTPWQYF.

This sequence joins TRBV2 and TRBJ1-6; no definite D call. Germline V gives CDR1 SNHLY, CDR2 FYNNEI. V lost 4 bases, J lost 5 bases, and 9 bases lay in between. The CDR3 is 14 residues long. Written as DNA, the CDR3 is TGTGCCAGCAGTGGGCAGGCAGATAATTCACCCCTCCACTTT. As protein: CASSGQADNSPLHF.

In its sample, this clone was seen a few times. The chain joins TRBV7-9 to TRBJ2-7, with D possibly matching TRBD1 (6 bases). Germline V gene lookup returns CDR1 SEHNR and CDR2 FQNEAQ (reference sequence). V was cut by 4 bases and J by 4 bases, with 14 bases left in between. The CDR3 covers 14 residues. The CDR3 reads CASSWTDGPYEQYF. In nucleotides, the CDR3 is TGTGCCAGCAGCTGGACAGATGGGCCATACGAGCAGTACTTC. Using reference TRBV7-9 and TRBJ2-7 for the parts outside the CDR3, the full variable domain is DTGVSQNPRHKITKRGQNVTFRCDPISEHNRLYWYRQTLGQGPEFLTYFQNEAQLEKSRLLSDRFSAERPKGSFSTLEIQRTEQGDSAMYLCASSWTDGPYEQYFGPGTRLTVT.

The chain carries TRBV6-5 and TRBJ2-2, with D possibly being TRBD2 (6 bases). CDR3 length equals 15 residues. V was pared by 0 bases and J by 4 bases, with 9 bases between. Germline CDR1 reads MNHEY; CDR2 reads SVGAGI. CDR3 bases: TGTGCCAGCAGTTACTCGACTAGATTCACCGGGGAGCTGTTTTTT. It translates to CASSYSTRFTGELFF.